This passage covers 29 T cell receptor beta chains from one sample sequenced in a study of radiotherapy plus CTLA-4 blockade in lung cancer. Generated by immunoSEQ multiplex PCR, the TCRdb table keeps only in-frame clones and is missing some. Counted here are about 87,000 clones, approximately 86% occurring once; the ten biggest clones make up 16%. Material: peripheral blood, obtained from a patient treated with radiotherapy plus ipilimumab. Receptor source: a human donor with non-small cell lung cancer that progressed on radiotherapy plus ipilimumab.

About this clone: An end of the junction does not agree with germline; a read error may underlie this. This chain joins TRBV11-2 and TRBJ1-1; D might be TRBD1 (5 bases). The germline V gene has CDR1 SGHAT and CDR2 FQNNGV. The CDR3 sequence is 16 residues long. CDR3 residues: CASSLEGTPRHTEAFF. For the CDR3, the DNA is TGTGCCAGCAGCCTAGAGGGGACCCCGAGGCATACTGAAGCTTTCTTT.

The chain has TRBV30 and TRBJ1-2; 11 bases match TRBD1. CDR1 is GTSNPN, CDR2 SVGIG, per germline (reference sequence). V was pared by 3 bases and J by 4 bases, with 7 bases of the junction left unmatched. The CDR3 runs 15 residues. Here the CDR3 DNA reads TGTGCCTGGAGCCGGACAGGGGGCGTAAGCTATGGCTACACCTTC. It specifies CAWSRTGGVSYGYTF.

This clone was recorded a few times. The chain uses TRBV6-6 and TRBJ1-4; D gene ambiguous. Germline V gene sequence: CDR1 MNHNY, CDR2 SVGAGI (reference sequence). The V end lost 2 bases, the J end lost 7 bases, and 8 bases lay between the germline ends. CDR3 length: 13 amino acids. In nucleotides, the CDR3 is TGTGCCAGCAGTTACAGCCTGGCTGAAAAACTGTTTTTT. Protein product: CASSYSLAEKLFF.

This clone was observed a handful of times. The chain couples TRBV30 to TRBJ1-5; perhaps TRBD1 as D (5 bases). The length of the CDR3 is 15 residues. Trimming shortened V by 2 bases and J by 8 bases, and 19 bases separated the two germline ends. CDR1 and CDR2 (germline): GTSNPN, SVGIG (reference sequence). CDR3 bases: TGTGCCTGGAGTTCGAAGGGGCCTCCTGGGGAGCCCCAGCATTTT. Its protein is CAWSSKGPPGEPQHF.

The chain combines TRBV5-1 with TRBJ1-2; 7 bases are shared with TRBD1. Germline CDR1 and CDR2: SGHRS and YFSETQ. This CDR3 has 13 residues. Unmatched junction bases numbered 5, after V lost 4 bases and J lost 5 bases. The CDR3 protein is CASSPDREYGYTF. The CDR3 bases are TGCGCCAGCAGCCCTGACAGGGAGTATGGCTACACCTTC.

The chain links TRBV7-2 to TRBJ2-5; weak D call: TRBD2 (5 bases). V dropped 4 bases and J dropped 5 bases, with 20 bases sitting between them. Germline-derived CDR1 and CDR2 are SGHTA and FQGNSA. This CDR3 is built from 16 residues. This CDR3 is CASSSGVRIDLETQYF. DNA of the CDR3: TGTGCCAGCAGCTCCGGGGTGCGGATCGACCTGGAGACCCAGTACTTC.

This chain connects TRBV11-2 to TRBJ2-7; a possible D gene is TRBD1 (6 bases). The V gene's germline CDR1 is SGHAT and CDR2 FQNNGV. The CDR3 contains 16 residues. Deletions cut 1 base from V and 4 bases from J, with 17 bases between. The CDR3 is CASSLGRRTAVYEQYF. CDR3 DNA: TGTGCCAGCAGCTTAGGACGGAGGACAGCCGTTTACGAGCAGTACTTC.

For the CDR3, the DNA is TGTGCCAGCAGCGCTGGGGACTCCTACGAGCAGTACTTC. It codes for CASSAGDSYEQYF. V gene TRBV9 combines with J gene TRBJ2-7; D gene unclear. The CDR3 runs 13 residues. In germline, CDR1 is SGDLS, CDR2 YYNGEE. Trimming left V 3 bases short and J 0 bases short, with 7 bases between. The variable domain in full, completed from reference TRBV9 and TRBJ2-7, reads DSGVTQTPKHLITATGQRVTLRCSPRSGDLSVYWYQQSLDQGLQFLIQYYNGEERAKGNILERFSAQQFPDLHSELNLSSLELGDSALYFCASSAGDSYEQYFGPGTRLTVT.

The rearrangement uses TRBV19 and TRBJ1-2; maybe TRBD1 (5 bases). This CDR3 has 14 amino acids. Germline assignment: CDR1 LNHDA and CDR2 SQIVND (reference sequence). The ends were cut back, 3 bases at V and 4 bases at J, with 12 bases in the middle. The CDR3 sequence is CASSMRGPFYGYTF. CDR3 bases: TGTGCCAGTAGTATGAGGGGTCCTTTCTATGGCTACACCTTC.

The V gene is TRBV18, the J gene TRBJ1-1; D is undetermined. V lost 1 base and J 4 bases, leaving 10 bases between the germline ends. The CDR3 covers 14 residues. Germline-derived CDR1 and CDR2 are KGHSH and LQKENI. CDR3 in amino acids: CASSPQETGTEAFF. For the CDR3, the DNA is TGTGCCAGCTCACCACAGGAGACCGGCACTGAAGCTTTCTTT.

The chain couples TRBV6-1 to TRBJ2-5, with 8 bases lining up with TRBD2. J was trimmed by 7 bases and V by 6 bases; bases with no gene match: 7. The CDR3 extends over 13 amino acids. The germline V gene has CDR1 MNHNS and CDR2 SASEGT. In DNA form, the CDR3 reads TGTGCCAGCAGCCGGGGGGGGGCTGGGACCCAGTACTTC. Its translation: CASSRGGAGTQYF.

The rearrangement uses TRBV27 and TRBJ2-3; D gene uncertain. Germline V gives CDR1 MNHEY, CDR2 SMNVEV (reference sequence). The CDR3 spans 14 residues. V was trimmed by 6 bases and J by 3 bases, leaving 13 bases between them. The CDR3 DNA reads TGTGCCAGCAGCATAGCCGTAGGGACAGATACGCAGTATTTT. Amino acid sequence: CASSIAVGTDTQYF.

The chain uses TRBV6-5 and TRBJ1-6; the D gene is possibly TRBD1 (6 bases). CDR3 length: 15 residues. Germline V gene data show CDR1 as MNHEY and CDR2 as SVGAGI. Trimming removed 8 bases at V and 10 bases at J, with 21 bases between. The CDR3 DNA reads as TGTGCCAGCTCTTCCAGGGGCGCCGCGGGATCACCCCTCCACTTT. Residues: CASSSRGAAGSPLHF.

J is TRBJ2-5 and V is TRBV4-1; D gene uncertain. The V gene lost 0 bases and the J gene lost 4 bases, with 9 bases spanning the gap. The CDR3 totals 14 residues. Per germline, CDR1 MGHRA and CDR2 YSYEKL. CDR3 sequence (DNA): TGCGCCAGCAGCCAAGATTTCGGTAGAGAGACCCAGTACTTC. Translation: CASSQDFGRETQYF.

The chain couples TRBV2 to TRBJ2-7, with D possibly being TRBD1 (6 bases). This CDR3 is 12 amino acids long. Between the trimmed V and J ends, which lost 5 bases and 4 bases, there was a span of 9 bases. Germline assignment: CDR1 SNHLY and CDR2 FYNNEI. Here the CDR3 DNA reads TGTGCCAGCAGTTTCCAGGGGTACGAGCAGTACTTC. This translates into CASSFQGYEQYF.

V gene TRBV29-1 combines with J gene TRBJ2-3; 8 bases are a match to TRBD2. Trimming took 2 bases from V and 6 from J; bases not matched to a gene: 7. The CDR3 runs 14 residues. Germline loops: CDR1 SQVTM, CDR2 ANQGSEA. CDR3 bases: TGCAGCGTTGAAAGGCAGCGGGAGACGGATACGCAGTATTTT. Amino acid sequence: CSVERQRETDTQYF.

The genes are TRBV10-3 and TRBJ2-1; D is perhaps TRBD2 (6 bases). The CDR3 runs 14 residues. V was pared by 1 base and J by 5 bases, with 9 bases between. From germline, CDR1 is ENHRY and CDR2 SYGVKD. The CDR3 here is CAISEWEADNEQFF. The CDR3, as DNA: TGTGCCATCAGTGAGTGGGAGGCTGACAATGAGCAGTTCTTC.

About this clone: No conserved phenylalanine or tryptophan ends this CDR3, so it is likely a read error. The CDR3 region is CASSFSSLDRLNQPQHL. In DNA form, the CDR3 reads TGTGCCAGCAGCTTTTCTTCCCTGGACAGATTAAATCAGCCCCAGCATCTT. The chain uses TRBV28 and TRBJ1-5; D might be TRBD1 (6 bases). The length of the CDR3 is 17 residues. The V end was cut by 6 bases, the J end by 4 bases, with 22 bases between. Germline assignment: CDR1 MDHEN and CDR2 SYDVKM.

This sequence joins TRBV7-8 and TRBJ2-7; no clear D gene. Germline V gene data show CDR1 as SGHVS and CDR2 as FQNEAQ. V shed 1 base and J shed 2 bases, with 12 bases lying between them. This CDR3 region has 15 residues. The CDR3 spells CASSLVGQAPYEQYF. The DNA for the CDR3 is TGTGCCAGCAGCTTAGTGGGTCAGGCCCCCTACGAGCAGTACTTC. Using reference TRBV7-8 and TRBJ2-7 for the parts outside the CDR3, the full variable domain is GAGVSQSPRYKVAKRGQDVALRCDPISGHVSLFWYQQALGQGPEFLTYFQNEAQLDKSGLPSDRFFAERPEGSVSTLKIQRTQQEDSAVYLCASSLVGQAPYEQYFGPGTRLTVT.

This sequence joins TRBV9 and TRBJ2-3; tentative D call: TRBD1 (5 bases). CDR3 length: 12 amino acids. Germline CDR1 SGDLS, CDR2 YYNGEE. V lost 7 bases and J 1 base, leaving 7 bases between the germline ends. In DNA, the CDR3 is TGTGCCAGCGGCAGGGGCACAGATACGCAGTATTTT. Its protein is CASGRGTDTQYF.

The V call is TRBV4-1, the J call TRBJ2-1; D is possibly TRBD2 (5 bases). Trimming shortened V by 0 bases and J by 0 bases, and 9 bases separated the two germline ends. CDR1 is MGHRA and CDR2 is YSYEKL in the germline V gene. The CDR3 runs 16 residues. The CDR3 loop reads CASSQDMAGSYNEQFF. CDR3 sequence (DNA): TGCGCCAGCAGCCAAGATATGGCGGGCTCCTACAATGAGCAGTTCTTC.

This chain joins TRBV9 and TRBJ2-1, with unresolved D. The V gene lost 6 bases and the J gene lost 8 bases, with 18 bases spanning the gap. This CDR3 is 14 amino acids long. Germline loops: CDR1 SGDLS, CDR2 YYNGEE. DNA of the CDR3: TGTGCCAGCAACTCCTTCTTCGCGGAGCATGAGCAGTTCTTC. Its translation is CASNSFFAEHEQFF.

The V call is TRBV29-1, the J call TRBJ1-1; a weak D match, TRBD1 (5 bases). Germline CDR1 SQVTM, CDR2 ANQGSEA. V lost 1 base, J lost 6 bases, and 12 bases lay in between. The CDR3 loop spans 13 amino acids. The CDR3 here is CSVEASLGAEAFF. CDR3 DNA: TGCAGCGTTGAAGCGTCCCTGGGGGCTGAAGCTTTCTTT.

This clone turned up a few times. The V call is TRBV10-3, the J call TRBJ1-4, with D unclear. The CDR3 covers 15 residues. Trimming took 5 bases from V and 5 from J, leaving 15 bases between them. CDR1 ENHRY and CDR2 SYGVKD come from the germline V gene. The CDR3 is CAISPIEAPNEKLFF. CDR3 nucleotides: TGTGCCATCAGTCCGATCGAGGCACCAAATGAAAAACTGTTTTTT.

The chain uses TRBV7-9 and TRBJ2-3; possibly TRBD1 for D (7 bases). This CDR3 region has 13 residues. Between the trimmed V and J ends, which lost 6 bases and 6 bases, there was a span of 13 bases. Germline V gene data show CDR1 as SEHNR and CDR2 as FQNEAQ (reference sequence). CDR3 loop: CASREGAGDTQYF. CDR3 in DNA: TGTGCCAGCAGGGAGGGGGCCGGTGATACGCAGTATTTT.

The chain carries TRBV5-5 and TRBJ1-4; TRBD1 is a possible D gene (5 bases). The V gene's germline CDR1 is SGHKS and CDR2 YYEKEE (reference sequence). CDR3 length equals 16 residues. V was pared by 4 bases and J by 4 bases, with 17 bases between. CDR3 in DNA: TGTGCCAGCAGCAGTAGCCAGTGGGGCGGTAATGAAAAACTGTTTTTT. It codes for CASSSSQWGGNEKLFF.

V is TRBV5-1 and J is TRBJ2-1; D gene uncertain. CDR1 and CDR2 (germline): SGHRS, YFSETQ. The V and J ends lost 1 base and 3 bases respectively, with 5 bases between them. This CDR3 has 13 amino acids. The CDR3 bases are TGCGCCAGCAGCTTGCCCCTCTACAATGAGCAGTTCTTC. It is translated as CASSLPLYNEQFF.

This chain joins TRBV9 and TRBJ2-7; no reliable D call. This CDR3 has 14 residues. Trimming stripped 0 bases from V and 0 bases from J, with 7 bases between. In germline, CDR1 is SGDLS, CDR2 YYNGEE. The DNA of the CDR3 is TGTGCCAGCAGCGTAGTGGAGAGCTCCTACGAGCAGTACTTC. Its protein is CASSVVESSYEQYF.

V and J are TRBV7-9 and TRBJ2-7, with a possible D match to TRBD2 (5 bases). CDR3 length: 12 residues. Germline V gene sequence: CDR1 SEHNR, CDR2 FQNEAQ (reference sequence). Between the trimmed V and J ends, which lost 3 bases and 7 bases, there was a span of 10 bases. The CDR3 loop is CASSFIRDEQYF. In DNA, the CDR3 is TGTGCCAGCAGCTTTATTCGGGATGAGCAGTACTTC.